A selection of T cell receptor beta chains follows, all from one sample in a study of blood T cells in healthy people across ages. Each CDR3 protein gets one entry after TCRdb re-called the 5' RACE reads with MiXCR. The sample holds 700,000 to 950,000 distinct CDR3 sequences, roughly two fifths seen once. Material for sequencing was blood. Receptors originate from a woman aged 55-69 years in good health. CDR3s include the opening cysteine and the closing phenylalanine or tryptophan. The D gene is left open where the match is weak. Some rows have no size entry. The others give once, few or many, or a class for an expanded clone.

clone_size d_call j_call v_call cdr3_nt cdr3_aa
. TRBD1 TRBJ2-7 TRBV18 TGTGCCAGCTCACCCGGGACAGTGGACTACGAGCAGTACTTC CASSPGTVDYEQYF
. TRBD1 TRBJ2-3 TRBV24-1 TGTGCCACCAGTGATGTCAGGGGGCCAGATACGCAGTATTTT CATSDVRGPDTQYF
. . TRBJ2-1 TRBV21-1 TGTGCCAGAGCCATAGCGGGGACCTACAATGAGCAGTTCTTC CARAIAGTYNEQFF
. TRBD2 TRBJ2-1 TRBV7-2 TGTGCCTGCAGCAGTGGGGGGGACGTATACAATGAGCAGTTCTTC CACSSGGDVYNEQFF
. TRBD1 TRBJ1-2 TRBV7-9 TGTGCCAGCAGCTTTATGGGGGACAGGGGTTTTGTCTCCTTTGGCTACACCTTC CASSFMGDRGFVSFGYTF
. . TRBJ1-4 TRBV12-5 TGTGCTAGTGGTTTGGGACAGAAACCAACTAATGAAAAACTGTTTTTT CASGLGQKPTNEKLFF
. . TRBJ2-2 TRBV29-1 TGCAGCGTTCAGGGGTTTCAAAGGGAGCTGTTTTTT CSVQGFQRELFF
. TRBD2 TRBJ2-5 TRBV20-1 TGCAGTGCTAGTGGGACTAGCGGTAACCAAGAGACCCAGTACTTC CSASGTSGNQETQYF
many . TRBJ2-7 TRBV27 TGTGCCAGCAGTTTATCGAAGGTCTACGAGCAGTACTTC CASSLSKVYEQYF
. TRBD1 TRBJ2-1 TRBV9 TGTGCCAGCAGCGTTTCTGGGACAGGGGGACTCAATGAGCAGTTCTTC CASSVSGTGGLNEQFF
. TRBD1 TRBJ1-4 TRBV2 TGTGCCAGCGCCGCCAGGACAGGGAATGAAAAACTGTTTTTT CASAARTGNEKLFF
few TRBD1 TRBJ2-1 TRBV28 TGTGCCAGCAGTTTACCGGGACAGGGCCACAATGAGCAGTTCTTC CASSLPGQGHNEQFF
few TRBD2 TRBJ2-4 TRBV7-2 TGTGCCAGCAGCGTCGAACCGGGACTAGCGGGAAAAAACATTCAGTACTTC CASSVEPGLAGKNIQYF
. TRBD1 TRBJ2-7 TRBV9 TGTGCCAGCAGCCCCGGGACAGTGGTTTACGAGCAGTACTTC CASSPGTVVYEQYF
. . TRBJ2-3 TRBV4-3 TGCGCCAACAGCCAAGTTTGGGGCACAGATACGCAGTATTTT CANSQVWGTDTQYF
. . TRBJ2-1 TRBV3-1 TGTGCCAGCAGCCACGTCGGGGGGCGCAATGAGCAGTTCTTC CASSHVGGRNEQFF
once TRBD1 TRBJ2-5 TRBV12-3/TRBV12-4 TGTGCCAGCAGTTTAAGGAGGACAGGCTTCCAAGAGACCCAGTACTTC CASSLRRTGFQETQYF
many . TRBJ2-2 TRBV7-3 TGTGCCAGCAGCCCACAGGGTACCGGGGAGCTGTTTTTT CASSPQGTGELFF